A single sample gave rise to the 17 T cell receptor beta chains below, sequenced in a study of T cell changes during pregnancy in multiple sclerosis. Profiled with immunoSEQ multiplex PCR; TCRdb holds only in-frame clones, not every one. Here the sample spans 50,000 to 70,000 clones, roughly 92% being singletons. Sequenced material: peripheral blood, taken in the second trimester of pregnancy. These receptor sequences come from a female donor with multiple sclerosis, enrolled in a pregnancy study.

J is TRBJ1-2 and V is TRBV28; tentative D call: TRBD1 (5 bases). The CDR3 has 11 residues. V was pared by 3 bases and J by 8 bases, with 7 bases between. The germline gives CDR1 MDHEN, CDR2 SYDVKM. CDR3 nucleotides: TGTGCCAGCAGTTTTGGGGGGGGCTACACCTTC. The encoded protein is CASSFGGGYTF.

The chain employs TRBV18 and TRBJ1-1; D possibly corresponds to TRBD1 (5 bases). The CDR3 runs 15 residues. The V end was cut by 1 base, the J end by 4 bases, with 13 bases between. Germline loops: CDR1 KGHSH, CDR2 LQKENI. As DNA, the CDR3 is TGTGCCAGCTCACCACTATCGACAGCGGGCACTGAAGCTTTCTTT. Its protein is CASSPLSTAGTEAFF.

The chain uses TRBV29-1 and TRBJ1-1; D ambiguous. V lost 4 bases and J 3 bases, leaving 3 bases between the germline ends. CDR3 length: 10 residues. Germline assignment: CDR1 SQVTM and CDR2 ANQGSEA. The CDR3 DNA reads TGCAGCGTTGCGGACACTGAAGCTTTCTTT. Its protein is CSVADTEAFF.

CDR3 region: CASSPGLAQDEQFF. The CDR3 nucleotides read TGTGCCAGCTCACCCGGACTGGCTCAGGATGAGCAGTTCTTC. The V gene is TRBV18, the J gene TRBJ2-1, with a weak D call TRBD2 (5 bases). CDR3 size: 14 residues. Germline V gene lookup returns CDR1 KGHSH and CDR2 LQKENI. Trimming pared 3 bases from V and 8 bases from J, leaving 14 bases between.

The chain couples TRBV6-6 to TRBJ2-1; 11 nucleotides agree with TRBD2. The CDR3 is made up of 14 amino acids. Germline CDR1 and CDR2: MNHNY and SVGAGI (reference sequence). V was pared by 6 bases and J by 5 bases, with 3 bases of the junction left unmatched. The chain's CDR3 is CASSGTSGNNEQFF. CDR3 DNA: TGTGCCAGCAGCGGGACTAGCGGAAACAATGAGCAGTTCTTC.

This chain uses TRBV28 with TRBJ2-5; 7 bases align to TRBD1. This CDR3 comprises 17 residues. The germline gives CDR1 MDHEN, CDR2 SYDVKM. With 5 bases clipped from V and 2 bases from J, the junction kept 14 bases outside the gene matches. The CDR3 here is CASSTNPGQVSQETQYF. Here the CDR3 DNA reads TGTGCCAGCAGTACCAACCCCGGACAGGTCAGTCAAGAGACCCAGTACTTC.

The chain couples TRBV28 to TRBJ1-2; perhaps TRBD1 as D (6 bases). The CDR3 is made up of 19 amino acids. V dropped 4 bases and J dropped 4 bases, with 28 bases sitting between them. CDR1 MDHEN and CDR2 SYDVKM come from the germline V gene. CDR3: CASSSTPTGLPMRPYGYTF. CDR3 in DNA: TGTGCCAGCAGTTCGACTCCAACAGGGCTGCCTATGCGTCCCTATGGCTACACCTTC.

The rearrangement joins TRBV9 to TRBJ2-5, with 8 bases aligning to TRBD1. CDR1 SGDLS and CDR2 YYNGEE come from the germline V gene. Unmatched junction bases numbered 3, after V lost 3 bases and J lost 2 bases. This CDR3 has 14 residues. The CDR3 is CASSARTGQETQYF. CDR3 coding DNA: TGTGCCAGCAGCGCGAGGACAGGGCAAGAGACCCAGTACTTC.

J is TRBJ2-1 and V is TRBV5-1, with 9 bases fitting TRBD2. Germline CDR1 reads SGHRS; CDR2 reads YFSETQ. CDR3 length: 17 amino acids. Trimming at V came to 0 bases and at J to 9 bases, leaving 13 bases not matched to a gene. In DNA, the CDR3 is TGCGCCAGCAGCTTGGCCTGGGGGCGGGAGGGCCTTGGTGAGCAGTTCTTC. Encoded protein: CASSLAWGREGLGEQFF.

A single count supports this clone. This rearrangement joins TRBV9 to TRBJ2-6; TRBD1 might be the D (6 bases). There are 16 residues in the CDR3. V lost 0 bases and J lost 4, with 11 bases in between. The V gene's germline CDR1 is SGDLS and CDR2 YYNGEE. CDR3 DNA sequence: TGTGCCAGCAGCGTAGAATACAGGGCCGGGGCCAACGTCCTGACTTTC. It translates to CASSVEYRAGANVLTF.

The sample holds one count of this clone. The rearrangement links TRBV5-6 to TRBJ2-1; D may be TRBD2 (5 bases). This CDR3 region has 13 residues. Germline V CDR1 and CDR2: SGHDT, YYEEEE. V dropped 4 bases and J dropped 8 bases, with 13 bases sitting between them. This CDR3 is CASSTRVSHEQFF. In DNA, the CDR3 is TGTGCCAGCAGCACGCGGGTTAGCCATGAGCAGTTCTTC.

This chain connects TRBV13 to TRBJ2-7, with D unresolved. Germline loops: CDR1 PRHDT, CDR2 FYEKMQ (reference sequence). This CDR3 has 14 amino acids. Trimming took off 2 bases at V and 3 bases at J, with 11 bases between the two ends. CDR3: CASSLRGSFYEQYF. CDR3 nucleotides: TGTGCCAGCAGCTTACGCGGAAGTTTCTACGAGCAGTACTTC.

V gene TRBV27 combines with J gene TRBJ1-2; tentatively, D is TRBD1 (6 bases). Germline CDR1 and CDR2: MNHEY and SMNVEV (reference sequence). The V end was cut by 2 bases, the J end by 8 bases, with 18 bases between. This CDR3 contains 15 residues. CDR3 in DNA: TGTGCCAGCAGTTTAAGGGCCTCGACAGGTTTCGGCTACACCTTC. Translating it yields CASSLRASTGFGYTF.

The chain couples TRBV9 to TRBJ2-3, with 14 bases fitting TRBD2. The CDR3 covers 19 residues. The V gene's germline CDR1 is SGDLS and CDR2 YYNGEE. V dropped 3 bases and J dropped 1; count of bases not matched to a gene: 10. Here the CDR3 reads CASSDMTSGRADGTDTQYF. The CDR3 bases are TGTGCCAGCAGCGATATGACTAGCGGGAGGGCCGACGGCACAGATACGCAGTATTTT.

J is TRBJ2-6 and V is TRBV19; maybe TRBD2 (7 bases). Germline-derived CDR1 and CDR2 are LNHDA and SQIVND (reference sequence). Between the trimmed V and J ends, which lost 4 bases and 3 bases, there was a span of 13 bases. The length of the CDR3 is 16 residues. DNA of the CDR3: TGTGCCAGTAGTAACGGCGGGGGCGGTGGGGCCAACGTCCTGACTTTC. Residues: CASSNGGGGGANVLTF.

This clone was seen a handful of times. Different DNA sequences within this sample yield the same CDR3. The chain uses TRBV5-1 and TRBJ1-2; TRBD1 might be the D (5 bases). Looked up from germline, CDR1 is SGHRS and CDR2 is YFSETQ. CDR3 length: 13 amino acids. Trimming shortened V by 0 bases and J by 4 bases, and 7 bases separated the two germline ends. The CDR3 sequence is CASSLEGVYGYTF. The CDR3 bases are TGCGCCAGCAGCTTGGAAGGGGTCTATGGCTACACCTTC.

V and J are TRBV19 and TRBJ2-1; 8 bases line up with TRBD1. V shed 7 bases and J 0 bases; nucleotides not matched to a gene: 8. The CDR3 sequence is 16 residues long. Germline V gene lookup returns CDR1 LNHDA and CDR2 SQIVND (reference sequence). CDR3 DNA sequence: TGTGCCAGTACCCCCCCAGGGGGCTACTCCTACAATGAGCAGTTCTTC. Amino acids: CASTPPGGYSYNEQFF.